This T cell receptor (beta chain) originates from a study of T-cell memory formation after mild COVID-19. TCRdb re-called the 5' RACE reads through MiXCR, storing one row per CDR3 protein. The sample contains around 510,000 distinct CDR3 sequences, roughly 21% of which appear only once. In germline, CDR1 is SNHLY, CDR2 FYNNEI. V was shortened by 5 bases and J by 4 bases, with 22 bases between the two germline ends. The CDR3 loop spans 17 amino acids. Sequencing was carried out using PBMCs or a T cell subset sorted from them (not recorded which). The TCR was taken from an adult woman who had mild COVID-19 (a few samples of this study predate the infection). Cell type and time point are not known. The chain is built from TRBV2 and TRBJ2-3, with D possibly being TRBD1 or TRBD2 (5 bases each). The CDR3 is CASSPWRGATGPDTQYF. The CDR3 DNA is TGTGCCAGCAGTCCCTGGAGAGGGGCAACTGGCCCAGATACGCAGTATTTT.